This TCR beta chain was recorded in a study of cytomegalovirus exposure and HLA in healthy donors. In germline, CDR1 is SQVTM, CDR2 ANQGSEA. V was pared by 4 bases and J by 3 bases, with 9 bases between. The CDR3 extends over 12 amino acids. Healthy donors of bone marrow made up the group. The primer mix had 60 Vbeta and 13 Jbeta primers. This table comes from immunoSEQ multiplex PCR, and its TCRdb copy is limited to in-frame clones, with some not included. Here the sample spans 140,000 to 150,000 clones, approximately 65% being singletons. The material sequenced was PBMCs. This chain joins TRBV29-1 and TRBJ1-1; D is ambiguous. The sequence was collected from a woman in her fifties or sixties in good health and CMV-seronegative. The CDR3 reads CSVGPRDTEAFF. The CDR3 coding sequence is TGCAGCGTTGGGCCCCGGGACACTGAAGCTTTCTTT.